The clone carrying this TCR beta chain was seen a handful of times. This record belongs to a study of T-cell reconstitution after alpha-beta-depleted transplantation in children. The CDR3 is 13 residues long. In germline, CDR1 is SGHRS, CDR2 YFSETQ. Trimming shortened V by 0 bases and J by 5 bases, and 8 bases separated the two germline ends. Unique molecular identifiers were used to barcode this TCRbeta library. TCRdb reanalysed the PCR reads using MiXCR and keeps one entry per CDR3 protein. There are about 420,000 distinct CDR3 sequences in the sample; about a tenth occur only once, and 4.5% to 6.5% lies in the top ten.

The source was PBMCs from the stem cell graft donor, collected from the stem cell graft. This receptor was taken from a human donor who donated a stem cell graft to a child with acute myeloid leukemia. The rearrangement links TRBV5-1 to TRBJ2-5; D gene ambiguous. The CDR3 DNA reads TGCGCCAGCAGCTTGGTTGACGGCGAGACCCAGTACTTC. Translation gives CASSLVDGETQYF.